This T cell receptor (beta chain) was retrieved from a study of tumor-infiltrating lymphocytes in primary liver carcinoma. Making TCR beta cDNA involved 400 to 600 ng total RNA and a constant-region primer. ARM-PCR, slightly modified, supplied the TCR beta libraries through three nested multiplex PCR rounds. Both of the initial two PCR rounds ran for about 9 cycles and employed TRBV1-TRBV30 forward primers alongside a C-beta reverse primer. TCRdb independently ran MiXCR on the multiplex PCR reads; one entry per CDR3 protein. The sample holds 100,000 or so distinct CDR3 sequences, about two thirds seen once. RNA and DNA were co-extracted from roughly 20-30 mg of unsorted bulk tissue. Every one of the tumor samples had a viable tumor cell content above 80%. This clonotype was found many times. What it binds is not known. Study-level findings and limits: Tumor-adjacent and tumor-blood pairs shared a smaller degree of overlap than tumor region pairs. It was observed that only about 7.5-25% of the top clones appeared in every one of the five tumor regions.

The CDR3 runs to 13 residues. V gave up 5 bases and J gave up 4 bases; unmatched junction bases: 2. The clonotype originates from a woman in her sixties with primary liver carcinoma and hepatitis B virus infection. The sample comprised liver tumor tissue from sampling region 2. The sample's subset: tumor region T2, inferior pole. The chain carries TRBV12-3 or TRBV12-4 and TRBJ2-5; 9 bases are shared with TRBD2. The CDR3 DNA is TGTGCCAGCAGTGCGGGGGGGCCAGAGACCCAGTACTTC. This translates into CASSAGGPETQYF.